The rows below give T cell receptor beta chains drawn from one sample of a study of cytomegalovirus exposure and HLA in healthy donors. Assay: immunoSEQ multiplex PCR; the TCRdb copy retains only in-frame clones and omits some. The sample data list some 75,000 clones. Sequencing was carried out using PBMCs. These receptor sequences come from a middle-aged man in good health and CMV-seronegative. Both conserved end residues are part of each CDR3. The D gene is left open where the match is weak.

D | length | J | V | DNA | CDR3
TRBD2 | 15 | TRBJ2-3 | TRBV7-2 | TGTGCCAGCGGCACGGGGGGACTTCGCACAGATACGCAGTATTTT | CASGTGGLRTDTQYF
- | 15 | TRBJ1-3 | TRBV5-5 | TGTGCCAGCAGCTTTTCAGGCGGGGGTGGAAACACCATATATTTT | CASSFSGGGGNTIYF
TRBD1 | 16 | TRBJ2-1 | TRBV29-1 | TGCAGCGTTGGGGCTTGGGGGACAGGGGCATACAATGAGCAGTTCTTC | CSVGAWGTGAYNEQFF
- | 14 | TRBJ2-3 | TRBV10-3 | TGTGCCATCACCGAAACATGGGCGTCAGATACGCAGTATTTT | CAITETWASDTQYF
- | 14 | TRBJ1-1 | TRBV7-6 | TGTGCCAGCAGCTTATGGGAGAAGAACACTGAAGCTTTCTTT | CASSLWEKNTEAFF
- | 12 | TRBJ1-1 | TRBV28 | TGTGCCAGCACCATTACGGGTCTTGAAGCTTTCTTT | CASTITGLEAFF
- | 15 | TRBJ1-5 | TRBV6-1 | TGTGCCAGCAGTGAAGCCCCGGGTAGCAATCAGCCCCAGCATTTT | CASSEAPGSNQPQHF
- | 13 | TRBJ1-1 | TRBV6-5 | TGTGCCAGCAGTTCGTCACGGGGTGATGAAGCTTTCTTT | CASSSSRGDEAFF
TRBD2 | 15 | TRBJ2-5 | TRBV7-9 | TGTGCCAGCAGACGGACTAGCGGGGCCCAAGAGACCCAGTACTTC | CASRRTSGAQETQYF
TRBD1 | 16 | TRBJ2-2 | TRBV5-1 | TGCGCCAGCAGCTCAGACAGGGGTTATGGAACCGGGGAGCTGTTCTTT | CASSSDRGYGTGELFF
TRBD2 | 14 | TRBJ2-5 | TRBV10-3 | TGTGCCATCAGTGAAGCAGCGGGAGAGGAGACCCAGTACTTC | CAISEAAGEETQYF
- | 14 | TRBJ1-1 | TRBV9 | TGTGCCAGCAGCGTAGGTGGAGAAGGCACTGAAGCTTTCTTT | CASSVGGEGTEAFF
TRBD1 | 17 | TRBJ1-6 | TRBV19 | TGTGCCAGTAGTATCCTATCGGACAGGGCGGTAAATTCACCCCTCCACTTT | CASSILSDRAVNSPLHF
- | 15 | TRBJ1-2 | TRBV7-6 | TGTGCCAGCAGCTTAGCGGCACACCCTAACTATGGCTACACCTTC | CASSLAAHPNYGYTF
- | 13 | TRBJ1-5 | TRBV4-1 | TGCGCCAGCAGCCTAAGCCCGGATCAGCCCCAGCATTTT | CASSLSPDQPQHF
- | 13 | TRBJ1-2 | TRBV7-2 | TGTGCCAGCACCACCGACTGGGTATGGGGCTACACCTTC | CASTTDWVWGYTF
TRBD2 | 16 | TRBJ2-7 | TRBV5-4 | TGTGCCAGCAGCTTCGGACTAGCGGGGACTTCCTACGAGCAGTACTTC | CASSFGLAGTSYEQYF
TRBD2 | 16 | TRBJ2-3 | TRBV4-1 | TGCGCCAGCAGCCGCCAATCTAGCGGGAACACAGATACGCAGTATTTT | CASSRQSSGNTDTQYF
TRBD2 | 15 | TRBJ2-4 | TRBV5-4 | TGTGCCAGCAGCGACGGCGGGGGGGCCGGAAACATTCAGTACTTC | CASSDGGGAGNIQYF
- | 12 | TRBJ1-2 | TRBV2 | TGTGCCAGCTCTACAGTGGCCTATGGCTACACCTTC | CASSTVAYGYTF
- | 15 | TRBJ2-7 | TRBV2 | TGTGCCAGCAGTGTTATTGCGGGTCTATCCTACGAGCAGTACTTC | CASSVIAGLSYEQYF
TRBD1 | 15 | TRBJ2-7 | TRBV30 | TGTGCCTGGAGGGGGACAGTTGGGAATACCTACGAGCAGTACTTC | CAWRGTVGNTYEQYF
- | 13 | TRBJ1-3 | TRBV7-9 | TGTGCCAGCAGCGGTTACAGGACCACCACCATATATTTT | CASSGYRTTTIYF
TRBD2 | 14 | TRBJ2-1 | TRBV19 | TGTGCCAGTAGTATCAAGCGGGAGGGGGTTGAGCAGTTCTTC | CASSIKREGVEQFF
TRBD1 | 14 | TRBJ1-1 | TRBV4-3 | TGCGCCAGCAGCCAAAGGACGGGACAGTACGAAGCTTTCTTT | CASSQRTGQYEAFF
- | 13 | TRBJ2-5 | TRBV30 | TGTGCCTGGAGTGTACTGCGGGTAGAGACCCAGTACTTC | CAWSVLRVETQYF
TRBD2 | 16 | TRBJ2-5 | TRBV5-1 | TGCGCCAGCAGCTTGCCTAATAGCGGGGGGGCAGAGACCCAGTACTTC | CASSLPNSGGAETQYF
- | 13 | TRBJ2-3 | TRBV15 | TGTGCCACCAAGTTCGGGGGCACAGATACGCAGTATTTT | CATKFGGTDTQYF
- | 15 | TRBJ1-3 | TRBV7-2 | TGTGCCAGCAGCTTACGGAGGAGCTCTGGAAACACCATATATTTT | CASSLRRSSGNTIYF
TRBD1 | 15 | TRBJ2-7 | TRBV4-2 | TGTGCCAGCAGCCAAGGGCGACAGGGGGCCTACGAGCAGTACTTC | CASSQGRQGAYEQYF
TRBD1 | 15 | TRBJ2-2 | TRBV6-1 | TGTGCCAGCAGCCTAGGGACAGGGATCACCGGGGAGCTGTTTTTT | CASSLGTGITGELFF
- | 16 | TRBJ2-7 | TRBV28 | TGTGCCAGCAGTTCGACGCAAATGACAGGCTCCTACGAGCAGTACTTC | CASSSTQMTGSYEQYF
TRBD2 | 13 | TRBJ2-1 | TRBV5-1 | TGCGCCAGCAGCTTGGAGACTAGCGGGAAGCAGTTCTTC | CASSLETSGKQFF
TRBD2 | 14 | TRBJ2-7 | TRBV5-1 | TGCGCCAGCAGCAGAACTAGCGGGGGCTACGAGCAGTACTTC | CASSRTSGGYEQYF
TRBD2 | 16 | TRBJ2-2 | TRBV13 | TGTGCCAGCAGCGTTGGACTAGCGGGGGGTACCGGGGAGCTGTTTTTT | CASSVGLAGGTGELFF
TRBD1 | 18 | TRBJ1-1 | TRBV7-2 | TGTGCCAGCAGCTTAGTTGGCAGGGGGCTCTTATTGAACACTGAAGCTTTCTTT | CASSLVGRGLLLNTEAFF
- | 13 | TRBJ2-7 | TRBV29-1 | TGCAGCGTACCCGGGACTCTTCTGTACGAGCAGTACTTC | CSVPGTLLYEQYF
- | 13 | TRBJ1-2 | TRBV5-1 | TGCGCCAGCAGCTTGACTGGAGACTATGGCTACACCTTC | CASSLTGDYGYTF
TRBD2 | 14 | TRBJ2-7 | TRBV9 | TGTGCCAGCAGCCCTCGGACTAGCAACTACGAGCAGTACTTC | CASSPRTSNYEQYF
- | 17 | TRBJ1-1 | TRBV5-1 | TGCGCCAGCAGCCGGGGAGACAGGCCCCACCCTGCTAATGAAGCTTTCTTT | CASSRGDRPHPANEAFF
TRBD1 | 17 | TRBJ1-2 | TRBV7-8 | TGTGCCAGCAGCCAACGACGACAGGGAATTAAGGTCTATGGCTACACCTTC | CASSQRRQGIKVYGYTF
- | 15 | TRBJ2-1 | TRBV5-1 | TGCGCCAGCAGCTTTGACGGGGGACCCTACAATGAGCAGTTCTTC | CASSFDGGPYNEQFF
- | 15 | TRBJ1-1 | TRBV18 | TGTGCCAGCTCACCCCCTAGACAGACGAACACTGAAGCTTTCTTT | CASSPPRQTNTEAFF
- | 14 | TRBJ2-7 | TRBV6-5 | TGTGCCAGCAGTCCATCAGGACAGTCCTACGAGCAGTACTTC | CASSPSGQSYEQYF
- | 15 | TRBJ1-5 | TRBV5-4 | TGTGCCAGCAGCGCGGACAGAGGTGCCAGTCAGCCCCAGCATTTT | CASSADRGASQPQHF
- | 13 | TRBJ1-5 | TRBV16 | TGTGCCAGCAGCTCAGTCAGCAATCAGCCCCAGCATTTT | CASSSVSNQPQHF
TRBD2 | 15 | TRBJ2-3 | TRBV7-2 | TGTGCCAGCAGCTTAATAAGCGGGGGGGCGGGTACGCAGTATTTT | CASSLISGGAGTQYF
- | 13 | TRBJ2-2 | TRBV30 | TGTGCCTGGAGTGTAAGCGGGACCGGGGAGCTGTTTTTT | CAWSVSGTGELFF
- | 12 | TRBJ1-1 | TRBV2 | TGTGCCAGTCGTCCTTTGAACACTGAAGCTTTCTTT | CASRPLNTEAFF
- | 16 | TRBJ2-2 | TRBV12-2 | TGTGCAAGTCGCTTAGGGTTAGCCGACCCCACCGGGGAGCTGTTTTTT | CASRLGLADPTGELFF
- | 13 | TRBJ1-4 | TRBV19 | TGTGCCAGTAGGAACAGCTTTGGTGAAAAACTGTTTTTT | CASRNSFGEKLFF
TRBD2 | 20 | TRBJ2-1 | TRBV6-4 | TGTGCCAGCAGTGACTCGATGAGGGCTAGCGGGACTAGCTCCTACAATGAGCAGTTCTTC | CASSDSMRASGTSSYNEQFF
- | 15 | TRBJ2-3 | TRBV11-1 | TGTGCCAGCAGCTACACAGGAATGGGCACAGATACGCAGTATTTT | CASSYTGMGTDTQYF
TRBD1 | 16 | TRBJ2-5 | TRBV5-1 | TGCGCCAGCAGCTCCTCGACAGGGGTCGGCGGAGAGACCCAGTACTTC | CASSSSTGVGGETQYF
- | 15 | TRBJ1-6 | TRBV7-9 | TGTGCCAGCAGCGGCCGAAGCTCCTATAATTCACCCCTCCACTTT | CASSGRSSYNSPLHF
- | 14 | TRBJ2-7 | TRBV6-6 | TGTGCCAGCAGCCCCCCCGCGCGGGGCTACGAGCAGTACTTC | CASSPPARGYEQYF
TRBD2 | 14 | TRBJ2-7 | TRBV5-1 | TGCGCCAGCAGCCTCGGGGGGGGCTCCTACGAGCAGTACTTC | CASSLGGGSYEQYF
TRBD1 | 16 | TRBJ2-5 | TRBV4-3 | TGCGCCAGCAGCCAAGGGACGGACAGGGGCGGGGAGACCCAGTACTTC | CASSQGTDRGGETQYF
TRBD1 | 16 | TRBJ1-6 | TRBV10-2 | TGCGCCAGCAGTGAGCCGCGTGGACAGGGTAATTCACCCCTCCACTTT | CASSEPRGQGNSPLHF
TRBD2 | 15 | TRBJ2-1 | TRBV5-1 | TGCGCCAGCAGCACCGGGACTAGCGGCTCCAATGAGCAGTTCTTC | CASSTGTSGSNEQFF